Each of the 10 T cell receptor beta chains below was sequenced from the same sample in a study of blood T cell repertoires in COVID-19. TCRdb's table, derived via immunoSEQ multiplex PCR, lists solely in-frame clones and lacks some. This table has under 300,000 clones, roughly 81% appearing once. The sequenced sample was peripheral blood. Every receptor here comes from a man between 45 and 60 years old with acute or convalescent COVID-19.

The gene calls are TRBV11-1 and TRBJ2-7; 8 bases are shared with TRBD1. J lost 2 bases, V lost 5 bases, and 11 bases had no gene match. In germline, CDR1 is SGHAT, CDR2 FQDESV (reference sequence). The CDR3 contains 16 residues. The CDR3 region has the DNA TGTGCCAGCAGCGTTAGATACAGGGGGGCCGCCTACGAGCAGTACTTC. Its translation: CASSVRYRGAAYEQYF.

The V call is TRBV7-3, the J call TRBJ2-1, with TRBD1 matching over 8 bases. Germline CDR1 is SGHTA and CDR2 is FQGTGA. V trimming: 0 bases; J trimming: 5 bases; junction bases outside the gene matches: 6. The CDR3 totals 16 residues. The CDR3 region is CASSLTAQGADNEQFF. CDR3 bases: TGTGCCAGCAGCTTAACGGCCCAGGGGGCGGACAATGAGCAGTTCTTC.

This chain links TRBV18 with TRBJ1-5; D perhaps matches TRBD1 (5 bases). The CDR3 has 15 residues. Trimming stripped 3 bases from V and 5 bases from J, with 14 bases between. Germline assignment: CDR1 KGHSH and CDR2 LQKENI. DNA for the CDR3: TGTGCCAGCTCACCGGGGGAAGCGGGTTATCAGCCCCAGCATTTT. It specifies CASSPGEAGYQPQHF.

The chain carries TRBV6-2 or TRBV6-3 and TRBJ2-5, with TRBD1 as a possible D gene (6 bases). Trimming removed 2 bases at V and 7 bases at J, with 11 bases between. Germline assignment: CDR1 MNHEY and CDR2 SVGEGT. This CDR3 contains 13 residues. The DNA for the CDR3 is TGTGCCAGCAGTTACCGAGAAGGGGGGACCCAGTACTTC. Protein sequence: CASSYREGGTQYF.

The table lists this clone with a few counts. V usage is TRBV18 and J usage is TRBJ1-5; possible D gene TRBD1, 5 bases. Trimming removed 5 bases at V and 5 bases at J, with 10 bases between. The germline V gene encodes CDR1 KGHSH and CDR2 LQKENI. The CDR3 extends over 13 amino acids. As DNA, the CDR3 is TGTGCCAGCTCAGCAGGGATAGATCAGCCCCAGCATTTT. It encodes CASSAGIDQPQHF. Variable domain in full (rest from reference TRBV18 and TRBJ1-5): NAGVMQNPRHLVRRRGQEARLRCSPMKGHSHVYWYRQLPEEGLKFMVYLQKENIIDESGMPKERFSAEFPKEGPSILRIQQVVRGDSAAYFCASSAGIDQPQHFGDGTRLSIL.

CDR3 sequence: CASSVEASTDTQYF. The CDR3 DNA reads as TGTGCCAGCAGCGTAGAAGCCAGCACAGATACGCAGTATTTT. V is TRBV9 and J is TRBJ2-3; D not certain. Trimming left V 0 bases short and J 0 bases short, with 5 bases between. Germline assignment: CDR1 SGDLS and CDR2 YYNGEE. The CDR3 totals 14 residues.

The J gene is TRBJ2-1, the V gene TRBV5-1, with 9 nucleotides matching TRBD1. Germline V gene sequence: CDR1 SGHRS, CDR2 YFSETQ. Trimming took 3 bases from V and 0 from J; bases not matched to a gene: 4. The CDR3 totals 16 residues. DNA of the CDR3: TGCGCCAGCAGCTCCACAGGGGGCGGCTCCTACAATGAGCAGTTCTTC. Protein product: CASSSTGGGSYNEQFF.

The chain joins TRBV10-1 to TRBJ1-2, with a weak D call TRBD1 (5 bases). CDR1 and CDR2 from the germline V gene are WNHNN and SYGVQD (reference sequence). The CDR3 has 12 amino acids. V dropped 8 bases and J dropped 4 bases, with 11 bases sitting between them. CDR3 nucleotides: TGCGCCAGCGGGCGGGGGGGCTATGGCTACACCTTC. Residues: CASGRGGYGYTF.

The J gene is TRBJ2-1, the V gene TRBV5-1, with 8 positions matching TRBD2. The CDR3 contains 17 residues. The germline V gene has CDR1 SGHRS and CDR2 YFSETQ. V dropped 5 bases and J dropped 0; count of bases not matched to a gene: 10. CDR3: CASSVQREISSYNEQFF. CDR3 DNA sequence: TGCGCCAGCAGTGTTCAGCGGGAGATCAGCTCCTACAATGAGCAGTTCTTC.

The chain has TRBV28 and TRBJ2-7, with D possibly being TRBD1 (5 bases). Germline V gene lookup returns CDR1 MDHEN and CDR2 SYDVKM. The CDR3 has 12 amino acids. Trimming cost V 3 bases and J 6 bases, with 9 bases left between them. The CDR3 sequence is CASSLDTREQYF. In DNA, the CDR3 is TGTGCCAGCAGTTTGGACACCCGCGAGCAGTACTTC.